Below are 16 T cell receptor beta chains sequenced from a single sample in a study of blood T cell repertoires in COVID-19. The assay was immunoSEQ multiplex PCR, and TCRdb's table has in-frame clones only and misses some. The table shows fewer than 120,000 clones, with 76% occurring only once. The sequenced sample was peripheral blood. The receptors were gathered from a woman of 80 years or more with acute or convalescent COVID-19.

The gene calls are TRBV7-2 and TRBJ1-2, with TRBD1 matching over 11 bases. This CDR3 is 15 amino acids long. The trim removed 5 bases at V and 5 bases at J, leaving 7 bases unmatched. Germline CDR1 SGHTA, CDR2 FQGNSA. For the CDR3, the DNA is TGTGCCAGCAGCCCACCCGGGACAGGGGGTTATGGCTACACCTTC. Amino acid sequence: CASSPPGTGGYGYTF.

The CDR3: CAARGEGPRSTQYF. The CDR3 DNA reads as TGTGCCGCCCGTGGGGAGGGCCCCCGCTCTACGCAGTATTTT. V usage is TRBV2 and J usage is TRBJ2-3; 7 nucleotides agree with TRBD2. Trimming removed 11 bases from V and 8 bases from J; junction bases left unmatched: 16. Germline V gene sequence: CDR1 SNHLY, CDR2 FYNNEI. This CDR3 has 14 amino acids.

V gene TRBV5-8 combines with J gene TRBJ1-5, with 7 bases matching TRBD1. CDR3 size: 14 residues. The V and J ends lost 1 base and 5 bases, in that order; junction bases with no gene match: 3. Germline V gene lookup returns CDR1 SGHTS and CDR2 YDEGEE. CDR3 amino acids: CASSLYRGDQPQHF. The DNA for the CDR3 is TGTGCCAGCAGCTTGTACAGGGGCGATCAGCCCCAGCATTTT. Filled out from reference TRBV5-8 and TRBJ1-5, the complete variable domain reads EAGVTQSPTHLIKTRGQQATLRCSPISGHTSVYWYQQALGLGLQFLLWYDEGEERNRGNFPPRFSGRQFPNYSSELNVNALELEDSALYLCASSLYRGDQPQHFGDGTRLSIL.

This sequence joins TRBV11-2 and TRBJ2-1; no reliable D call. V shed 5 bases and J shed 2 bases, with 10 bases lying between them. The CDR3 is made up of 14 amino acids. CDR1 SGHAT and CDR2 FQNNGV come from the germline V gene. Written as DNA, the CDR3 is TGTGCCAGCAGCGGTGGCGGCCCCTACAATGAGCAGTTCTTC. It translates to CASSGGGPYNEQFF.

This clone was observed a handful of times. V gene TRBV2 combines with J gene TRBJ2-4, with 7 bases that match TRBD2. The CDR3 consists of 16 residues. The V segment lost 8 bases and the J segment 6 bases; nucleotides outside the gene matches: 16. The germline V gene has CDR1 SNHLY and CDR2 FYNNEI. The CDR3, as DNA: TGTGCCAGCCTTCGGTCGGTCGGCGGGGAGGGAAACATTCAGTACTTC. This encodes CASLRSVGGEGNIQYF.

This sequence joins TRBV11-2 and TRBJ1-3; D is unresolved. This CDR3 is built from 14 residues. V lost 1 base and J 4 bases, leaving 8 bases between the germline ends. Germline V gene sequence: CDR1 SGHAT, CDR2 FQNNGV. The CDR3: CASSLGAGGNTIYF. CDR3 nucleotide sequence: TGTGCCAGCAGCTTAGGGGCAGGCGGAAACACCATATATTTT. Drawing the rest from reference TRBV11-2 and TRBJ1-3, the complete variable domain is EAGVAQSPRYKIIEKRQSVAFWCNPISGHATLYWYQQILGQGPKLLIQFQNNGVVDDSQLPKDRFSAERLKGVDSTLKIQPAKLEDSAVYLCASSLGAGGNTIYFGEGSWLTVV.

DNA of the CDR3: TGTGCCAGCACCATAGCGGGGGGTCATACCCAGTACTTC. Translated, it gives CASTIAGGHTQYF. The chain carries TRBV7-9 and TRBJ2-5; 10 nucleotides align to TRBD2. Germline V gene lookup returns CDR1 SEHNR and CDR2 FQNEAQ (reference sequence). The CDR3 is made up of 13 amino acids. The junction had 7 bases not matched to a gene; V was cut back by 7 bases and J by 8 bases. Using reference TRBV7-9 and TRBJ2-5 for the parts outside the CDR3, the full variable domain is DTGVSQNPRHKITKRGQNVTFRCDPISEHNRLYWYRQTLGQGPEFLTYFQNEAQLEKSRLLSDRFSAERPKGSFSTLEIQRTEQGDSAMYLCASTIAGGHTQYFGPGTRLLVL.

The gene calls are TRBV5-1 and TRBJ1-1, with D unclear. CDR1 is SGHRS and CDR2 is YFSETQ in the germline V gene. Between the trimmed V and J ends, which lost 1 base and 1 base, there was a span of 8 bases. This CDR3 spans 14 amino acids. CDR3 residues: CASSLNFGNTEAFF. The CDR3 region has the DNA TGCGCCAGCAGCTTGAATTTCGGGAACACTGAAGCTTTCTTT.

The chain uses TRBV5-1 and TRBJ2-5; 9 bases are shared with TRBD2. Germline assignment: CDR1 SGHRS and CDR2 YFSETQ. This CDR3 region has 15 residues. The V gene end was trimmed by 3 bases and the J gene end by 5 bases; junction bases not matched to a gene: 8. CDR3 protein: CASSSGAGGEETQYF. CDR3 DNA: TGCGCCAGCAGCTCCGGAGCGGGGGGTGAGGAGACCCAGTACTTC.

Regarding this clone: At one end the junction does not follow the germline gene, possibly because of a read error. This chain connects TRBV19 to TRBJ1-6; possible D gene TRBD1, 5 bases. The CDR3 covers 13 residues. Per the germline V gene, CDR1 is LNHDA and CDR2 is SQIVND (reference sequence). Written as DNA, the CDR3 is TGTGCCAGTAGCGACAGCTATGATTCACCCCTCCACTTT. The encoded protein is CASSDSYDSPLHF.

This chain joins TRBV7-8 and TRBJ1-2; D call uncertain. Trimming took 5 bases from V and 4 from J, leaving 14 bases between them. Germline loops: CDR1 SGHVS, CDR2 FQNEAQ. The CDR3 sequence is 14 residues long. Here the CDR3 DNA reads TGTGCCAGCAGCCCATCCACAGATCCCTATGGCTACACCTTC. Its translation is CASSPSTDPYGYTF.

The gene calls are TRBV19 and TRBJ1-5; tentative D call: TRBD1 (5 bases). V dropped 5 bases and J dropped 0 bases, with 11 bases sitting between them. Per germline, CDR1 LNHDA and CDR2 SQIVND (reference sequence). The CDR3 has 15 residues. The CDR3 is CASSLDSYSNQPQHF. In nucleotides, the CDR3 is TGTGCCAGTAGTCTCGACAGTTATAGCAATCAGCCCCAGCATTTT.

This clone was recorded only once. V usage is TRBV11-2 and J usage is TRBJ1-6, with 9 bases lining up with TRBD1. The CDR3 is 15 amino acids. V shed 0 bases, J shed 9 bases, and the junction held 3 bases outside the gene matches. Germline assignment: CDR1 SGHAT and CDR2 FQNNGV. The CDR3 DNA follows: TGTGCCAGCAGCTTAGAGGGGACAGGGCGTTCACCCCTCCACTTT. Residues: CASSLEGTGRSPLHF. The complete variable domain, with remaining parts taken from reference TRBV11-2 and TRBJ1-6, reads EAGVAQSPRYKIIEKRQSVAFWCNPISGHATLYWYQQILGQGPKLLIQFQNNGVVDDSQLPKDRFSAERLKGVDSTLKIQPAKLEDSAVYLCASSLEGTGRSPLHFGNGTRLTVT.

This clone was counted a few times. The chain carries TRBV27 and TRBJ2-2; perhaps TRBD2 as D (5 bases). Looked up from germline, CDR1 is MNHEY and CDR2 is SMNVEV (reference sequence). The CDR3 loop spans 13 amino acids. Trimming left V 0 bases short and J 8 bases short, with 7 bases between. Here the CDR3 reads CASSLSGMGELFF. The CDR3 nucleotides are TGTGCCAGCAGTTTATCCGGGATGGGGGAGCTGTTTTTT.

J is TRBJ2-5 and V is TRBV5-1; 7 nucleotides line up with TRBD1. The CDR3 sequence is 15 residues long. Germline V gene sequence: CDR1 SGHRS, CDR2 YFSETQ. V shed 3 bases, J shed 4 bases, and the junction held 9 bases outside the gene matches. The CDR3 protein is CASSSISGGGETQYF. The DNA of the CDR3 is TGCGCCAGCAGCTCCATATCAGGGGGTGGAGAGACCCAGTACTTC.

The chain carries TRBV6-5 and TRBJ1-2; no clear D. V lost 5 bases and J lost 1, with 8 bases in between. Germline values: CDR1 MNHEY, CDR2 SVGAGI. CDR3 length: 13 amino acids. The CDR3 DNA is TGTGCCAGCAGTAAGATAGATAACTATGGCTACACCTTC. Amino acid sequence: CASSKIDNYGYTF.